This is a list of T cell receptor beta chains from one sample in a study of T cells after yellow fever vaccination. TCRdb reprocessed the 5' RACE reads via MiXCR and lists one record per CDR3 protein. Of 65,000 to 70,000 distinct CDR3 sequences listed, roughly 6% were seen once; the top ten hold about 2%. This sample comprised CD4+ T cells sorted from PBMCs, obtained around 16 days after the first yellow fever vaccination. Receptors originate from a man between 18 and 35 years old who received the YFV17D yellow fever vaccine. CDR3s include the opening cysteine and the closing phenylalanine or tryptophan. Each record gives: CDR3 DNA, CDR3 protein, clone size, D gene, V gene, J gene. A D gene is named only where the DNA matches it firmly. Size is stated for part of the rows, as once, few or many counts, or as a class when the clone is expanded.

TGTGCCACCAGCCTGGCGGGCTCTGGAAACACCATATATTTT	CATSLAGSGNTIYF	many	.	TRBV15	TRBJ1-3
TGTGCCTGCTGCCCCGGACTAGCGGGGGTCTCGAACACCGGGGAGCTGTTTTTT	CACCPGLAGVSNTGELFF	.	.	TRBV3-2	TRBJ2-2
TGTGCCAGCAGGACCGGGACAGCTAAGCCGTCACCCCTCCACTTT	CASRTGTAKPSPLHF	many	TRBD1	TRBV5-5	TRBJ1-6
TGTGCCATCAGTGATCAGGGGAGAGGTGAAGCTTTCTTT	CAISDQGRGEAFF	.	.	TRBV10-3	TRBJ1-1
TGCGCCAGCCGTAAGACAGGCGGGACAGAGACCCAGTACTTC	CASRKTGGTETQYF	many	.	TRBV5-1	TRBJ2-5
TGTGCCAGCAGCTTATCGGTCTCCACTTCGCCAATTTATAATTCACCCCTCCACTTT	CASSLSVSTSPIYNSPLHF	many	.	TRBV7-8	TRBJ1-6
TGCGCCAGCAGCTTGTTTTCCGGACTAGCGGGGGTAACTGAGCAGTTCTTC	CASSLFSGLAGVTEQFF	many	TRBD2	TRBV5-1	TRBJ2-1
TGCAGTGCTAGGGGGACAGCTAATTCACCCCTCCACTTT	CSARGTANSPLHF	many	TRBD1	TRBV20-1	TRBJ1-6
TGTGCCAGCAGCGGGACAGGGGCGAGCCAGCCCCAGCATTTT	CASSGTGASQPQHF	many	TRBD1	TRBV6-5	TRBJ1-5
TGTGCCAGCAGGTCCCTAGCGGGGGGTTATACCGGGGAGCTGTTTTTT	CASRSLAGGYTGELFF	many	TRBD2	TRBV6-5	TRBJ2-2
TGTGCCAGCAGTGTAGTCCGGGAATTTGAAGAGACCCAGTACTTC	CASSVVREFEETQYF	many	.	TRBV6-2/TRBV6-3	TRBJ2-5
TGTGCCAGCAGTTCGGGACCCGCGGACACTGAAGCTTTCTTT	CASSSGPADTEAFF	few	.	TRBV12-3/TRBV12-4	TRBJ1-1
TGTGCCAGCAGCTCACTACCCCCGGACGGAGGTCACACTGAAGCTTTCTTT	CASSSLPPDGGHTEAFF	many	.	TRBV14	TRBJ1-1
TGCGCCAGCAGCACTAACCGGGACTACCAAGAGACCCAGTACTTC	CASSTNRDYQETQYF	many	.	TRBV5-1	TRBJ2-5
TGCAGCGCGGGGACCCTCCACTTT	CSAGTLHF	many	.	TRBV20-1	TRBJ1-6
TGTGCCAGCAGCCCAGGACTAGCGGGGGCGCCCTACGAGCAGTACTTC	CASSPGLAGAPYEQYF	many	TRBD2	TRBV7-2	TRBJ2-7
TGTGCCAGCAGTTTGGATACTAGCGGGAGCACAGATACGCAGTATTTT	CASSLDTSGSTDTQYF	many	TRBD2	TRBV12-3/TRBV12-4	TRBJ2-3
TGTGCCAGCAGCCAAGGGGGTGGACATCCGAACACTGAAGCTTTCTTT	CASSQGGGHPNTEAFF	many	.	TRBV3-1	TRBJ1-1
TGCGCCAGCAGCCTGGACAACAACAATGAGCAGTTCTTC	CASSLDNNNEQFF	many	.	TRBV5-1	TRBJ2-1
TGCGCCAGCAGCTCCGAAGGGGCCACTACGGGGGAGCAGTACTTC	CASSSEGATTGEQYF	many	.	TRBV5-1	TRBJ2-7
TGTGCCAGCAGCTTAGCCTCAGGGGCCACCGGGGAGCTGTTTTTT	CASSLASGATGELFF	.	.	TRBV7-6	TRBJ2-2
TGCGCCAGCAGCTTGGGGATTGATAATTCACCCCTCCACTTT	CASSLGIDNSPLHF	many	.	TRBV5-1	TRBJ1-6
TGTGCCAGCAGCCGACAGGGTACGGCTTTCTTT	CASSRQGTAFF	many	TRBD1	TRBV7-2	TRBJ1-1
TGCAGCGTTACACCTAGCACAGATACGCAGTATTTT	CSVTPSTDTQYF	.	.	TRBV29-1	TRBJ2-3
TGTGCCAGCAGGATGACAGGGAACTATGGCTACACCTTC	CASRMTGNYGYTF	many	TRBD1	TRBV6-5	TRBJ1-2
TGTGCCAGCAGCAGCCGGGAGGGACCCGGTCAGCCCCAGCATTTT	CASSSREGPGQPQHF	many	.	TRBV12-3/TRBV12-4	TRBJ1-5
TGTGCCAGCAGCCAGAAGACTAGCCAGGAGACCCAGTACTTC	CASSQKTSQETQYF	many	TRBD2	TRBV4-2	TRBJ2-5
TGTGCCAGCAGCTTAGCGTATTTGAGGTCTGGGGCCAACGTCCTGACTTTC	CASSLAYLRSGANVLTF	many	.	TRBV7-2	TRBJ2-6
TGTGCCAGCAGTTCAGGGGGCGCCCCCATGTCCTACAATGAGCAGTTCTTC	CASSSGGAPMSYNEQFF	many	TRBD1	TRBV6-2/TRBV6-3	TRBJ2-1
TGCGCCAGCAGCCGGGAAGTAAAATTGGAGACCCAGTACTTC	CASSREVKLETQYF	many	.	TRBV5-1	TRBJ2-5
TGTGCCAGCAGCTTACAGCGTCGTTCTCAAGAGACCCAGTACTTC	CASSLQRRSQETQYF	many	.	TRBV7-2	TRBJ2-5
TGCAGTGCCGCGATTGCCGCTAGCACAGATACGCAGTATTTT	CSAAIAASTDTQYF	many	.	TRBV20-1	TRBJ2-3
TGTGCCAGCGGCCGGGCGGGTCAGCCCCAGCATTTT	CASGRAGQPQHF	many	.	TRBV28	TRBJ1-5
TGCGCCAGCAGCTTGCGTGGGGGGGATGAGCAGTTCTTC	CASSLRGGDEQFF	many	TRBD2	TRBV5-1	TRBJ2-1